These 3 T cell receptor beta chains originate from one sample sequenced in a study. TCRdb re-called the 5' RACE reads through MiXCR, storing one row per CDR3 protein. The repertoire has 50,000 to 65,000 distinct CDR3 sequences, about 28% of them found once; the top ten carry 3.2%. The sample consisted of tumor-infiltrating memory CD4+ T cells sorted from the breast tumor. Subset denoted: memory CD4+ T cells, CD4+CD45RO+CD25-. The receptors were sampled from a female donor with breast cancer.

On this clonotype itself: Since a much larger clone is just one base distant, this may be a read error. A read error is likely, as this CDR3 ends without the conserved phenylalanine or tryptophan. The genes are TRBV29-1 and TRBJ2-2, with D uncertain. From germline, CDR1 is SQVTM and CDR2 ANQGSEA. This CDR3 comprises 14 residues. V lost 6 bases and J 0 bases, leaving 11 bases between the germline ends. The CDR3 is CSVRALANTGELFV. The DNA of the CDR3 is TGCAGCGTCCGGGCCCTCGCGAACACCGGGGAGCTGTTTGTT.

A few counts support this clonotype. The chain uses TRBV7-9 and TRBJ2-2; 7 bases match TRBD1. The V segment lost 1 base and the J segment 4 bases; nucleotides outside the gene matches: 3. CDR3 length equals 15 residues. Germline CDR1 SEHNR, CDR2 FQNEAQ (reference sequence). DNA for the CDR3: TGTGCCAGCAGCTTAGGGGGGACAGCCACCGGGGAGCTGTTTTTT. This gives the protein CASSLGGTATGELFF.

The rearrangement links TRBV7-2 to TRBJ1-2; D possibly corresponds to TRBD1 (6 bases). V shed 2 bases and J shed 5 bases, with 12 bases lying between them. CDR3 size: 14 residues. Germline CDR1 reads SGHTA; CDR2 reads FQGNSA. The CDR3 region is CASSLHRARYGYTF. The CDR3 nucleotides are TGTGCCAGCAGCTTACACAGGGCGAGGTATGGCTACACCTTC.